The present TCR beta chain was sequenced within a study of T cells in Graves' hyperthyroidism and ophthalmopathy. Study overall: Peripheral blood samples were taken at initial diagnosis, prior to any treatment.

This clonotype has just a few counts. The ends were cut back, 7 bases at V and 6 bases at J, with 18 bases in the middle. The length of the CDR3 is 14 residues. CDR1 is GTSNPN and CDR2 is SVGIG in the germline V gene (reference sequence). TCR beta CDR3 sequences were amplified from RNA transcripts. Primed by the HTBI set, a first-round RT-PCR was run on the TCR CDR3. MiXCR was run by TCRdb on the multiplex PCR reads, yielding one entry per CDR3 protein. The sample holds hundreds of thousands of distinct CDR3 sequences; roughly a sixth are singletons and the top ten take over 15%. Among the patients, aged 18 to 65, hyperthyroidism was newly diagnosed and had lasted under 2 months. Exclusions: uncontrolled infection, other autoimmune disease, pregnancy, lactation. Extraction of PBMCs used roughly 9.6 ml of fresh peripheral blood.

This sequence originates from a woman aged 45-59 years with Graves' hyperthyroidism that later progressed to Graves' ophthalmopathy. Sequencing was performed on blood. The genes are TRBV30 and TRBJ2-2, with D possibly being TRBD2 (6 bases). CDR3 sequence reads: CAYLGDAGPGELFF. The CDR3, as DNA: TGTGCCTACCTAGGGGACGCGGGACCCGGGGAGCTGTTTTTT.